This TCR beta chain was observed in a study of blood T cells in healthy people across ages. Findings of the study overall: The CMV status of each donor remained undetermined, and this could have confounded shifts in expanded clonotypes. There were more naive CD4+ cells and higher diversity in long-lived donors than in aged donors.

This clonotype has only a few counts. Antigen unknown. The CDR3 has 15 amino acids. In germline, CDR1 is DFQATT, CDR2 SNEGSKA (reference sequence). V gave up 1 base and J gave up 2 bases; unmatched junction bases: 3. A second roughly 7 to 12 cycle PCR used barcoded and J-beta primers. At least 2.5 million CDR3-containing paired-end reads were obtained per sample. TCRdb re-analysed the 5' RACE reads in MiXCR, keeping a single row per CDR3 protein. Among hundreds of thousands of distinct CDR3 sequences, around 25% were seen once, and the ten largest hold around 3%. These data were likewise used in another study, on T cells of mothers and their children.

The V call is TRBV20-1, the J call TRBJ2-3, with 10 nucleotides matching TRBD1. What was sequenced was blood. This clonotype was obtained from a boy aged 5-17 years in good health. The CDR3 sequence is CSARAGQGYTDTQYF. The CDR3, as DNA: TGCAGTGCTAGAGCGGGACAGGGGTACACAGATACGCAGTATTTT.